Below, 21 T cell receptor beta chains from the same sample are listed, as sequenced in a study of cytomegalovirus exposure and HLA in healthy donors. Vbeta (60) and Jbeta (13) primers were used in the PCR. Sequencing was performed with immunoSEQ multiplex PCR; in TCRdb, only in-frame clones are kept and a portion is missing. The data hold about 89,000 clones, with over 60% observed a single time. The sample consisted of PBMCs. All receptors derive from a man in his thirties or forties in good health and CMV-seronegative.

This clone showed up just a few times. The chain joins TRBV30 to TRBJ2-7; 10 bases match TRBD1. J was trimmed by 8 bases and V by 2 bases; bases with no gene match: 9. The germline V gene has CDR1 GTSNPN and CDR2 SVGIG (reference sequence). The CDR3 loop spans 14 amino acids. The CDR3 region has the DNA TGTGCCTGGAGTCATGGTGCGACAGGGGGCCAGCAGTACTTC. Protein sequence: CAWSHGATGGQQYF.

V is TRBV4-3 and J is TRBJ1-1, with D tentatively TRBD1 (5 bases). CDR3 length: 16 residues. The ends were cut back, 0 bases at V and 1 base at J, with 12 bases in the middle. The V gene's germline CDR1 is LGHNA and CDR2 YSLEER. This chain's CDR3 is CASSQDPQGANTEAFF. The CDR3 nucleotides read TGCGCCAGCAGCCAAGACCCGCAGGGCGCGAACACTGAAGCTTTCTTT.

This rearrangement joins TRBV9 to TRBJ2-1; 10 bases map to TRBD1. Germline V gives CDR1 SGDLS, CDR2 YYNGEE. This CDR3 has 14 residues. The junction had 4 bases not matched to a gene; V was cut back by 6 bases and J by 4 bases. For the CDR3, the DNA is TGTGCCAGCACGCGGACAGGGGGGTACAATGAGCAGTTCTTC. It is translated as CASTRTGGYNEQFF.

This clone has more than one count but fewer than ten. The rearrangement joins TRBV28 to TRBJ2-7; possible D gene TRBD2, 6 bases. Trimming pared 6 bases from V and 1 base from J, leaving 7 bases between. The germline V gene encodes CDR1 MDHEN and CDR2 SYDVKM. The length of the CDR3 is 12 residues. CDR3 nucleotides: TGTGCCAGCAGCGGGGGTTCCTACGAGCAGTACTTC. Translating gives CASSGGSYEQYF. Together with reference TRBV28 and TRBJ2-7, the CDR3 gives the full variable domain: DVKVTQSSRYLVKRTGEKVFLECVQDMDHENMFWYRQDPGLGLRLIYFSYDVKMKEKGDIPEGYSVSREKKERFSLILESASTNQTSMYLCASSGGSYEQYFGPGTRLTVT.

The V gene is TRBV28, the J gene TRBJ2-7, with D unclear. V dropped 6 bases and J dropped 0 bases, with 18 bases sitting between them. The CDR3 consists of 16 residues. CDR1 and CDR2 from the germline V gene are MDHEN and SYDVKM. The CDR3 bases are TGTGCCAGCAGCAACCAGCTAGTTTTTCGCTCCTACGAGCAGTACTTC. Amino acid sequence: CASSNQLVFRSYEQYF.

This chain joins TRBV28 and TRBJ2-2; 10 nucleotides align to TRBD1. This CDR3 region has 18 residues. Per germline, CDR1 MDHEN and CDR2 SYDVKM. After removal of 5 bases from V and 6 bases from J, the junction contained 15 bases not matched to a gene. The CDR3 loop is CASSLLGGGDRGSGELFF. DNA of the CDR3: TGTGCCAGCAGTCTACTTGGTGGGGGGGACAGGGGTTCCGGGGAGCTGTTTTTT.

This clone showed up just a few times. The chain recombines TRBV7-8 with TRBJ2-6; no firm D call. The CDR3 is made up of 13 amino acids. CDR1 is SGHVS, CDR2 FQNEAQ, per germline. CDR3 amino acids: CASLSPGANVLTF. The CDR3 DNA reads TGTGCAAGCCTCTCCCCTGGGGCCAACGTCCTGACTTTC.

The chain is built from TRBV7-9 and TRBJ2-1, with D unclear. The germline V and J ends were trimmed by 1 base and 12 bases, with 10 bases remaining between them. This CDR3 has 12 residues. Germline V CDR1 and CDR2: SEHNR, FQNEAQ (reference sequence). CDR3 region: CASSLVDSGQFF. The CDR3, as DNA: TGTGCCAGCAGCTTAGTAGACTCTGGGCAGTTCTTC.

The chain is built from TRBV21-1 and TRBJ2-7; the table's D gene call, TRBD2, was not cross checked with the DNA. TRBV21-1 is designated a pseudogene. The CDR3 runs to 18 residues. In DNA form, the CDR3 reads TGTGCCAGCAGCCTCCCCGGGACTAGCGGCCGAAACTCCTACGAGCAGTACTTC. It is translated as CASSLPGTSGRNSYEQYF.

In its sample, this clone was seen a few times. This chain uses TRBV10-1 with TRBJ1-4; TRBD1 agrees at 9 bases. The germline V gene encodes CDR1 WNHNN and CDR2 SYGVQD (reference sequence). J gave up 0 bases and V 6 bases, and 5 bases lay outside the gene matches. The CDR3 contains 16 residues. Written as DNA, the CDR3 is TGCGCCAGCAGCCGGGACAGGGATGCAACTAATGAAAAACTGTTTTTT. As protein: CASSRDRDATNEKLFF.

The chain combines TRBV6-6 with TRBJ1-1; D is perhaps TRBD1 (5 bases). Germline assignment: CDR1 MNHNY and CDR2 SVGAGI (reference sequence). This CDR3 has 14 amino acids. The ends were cut back, 3 bases at V and 5 bases at J, with 13 bases in the middle. The CDR3 reads CASSYPQGGTEAFF. The CDR3 coding sequence is TGTGCCAGCAGTTATCCCCAGGGAGGGACTGAAGCTTTCTTT.

The rearrangement links TRBV4-1 to TRBJ1-2; the match to TRBD1 covers 8 bases. Germline lookup yields CDR1 MGHRA and CDR2 YSYEKL. This CDR3 contains 13 residues. The J segment lost 8 bases and the V segment lost 4 bases, leaving 6 bases of the junction unmatched. The CDR3 DNA reads as TGCGCCAGCAGCCGGGACAGGTCAGAGGGCTACACCTTC. Its translation: CASSRDRSEGYTF.

The chain couples TRBV7-2 to TRBJ2-3, with 9 bases that match TRBD2. Looked up from germline, CDR1 is SGHTA and CDR2 is FQGNSA. V trimming: 5 bases; J trimming: 1 base; junction bases outside the gene matches: 7. This CDR3 is built from 16 residues. CDR3 sequence: CASSTRSGGRTDTQYF. The CDR3 bases are TGTGCCAGCAGCACCCGGAGCGGGGGGCGCACAGATACGCAGTATTTT. Together with reference TRBV7-2 and TRBJ2-3, the CDR3 gives the full variable domain: GAGVSQSPSNKVTEKGKDVELRCDPISGHTALYWYRQSLGQGLEFLIYFQGNSAPDKSGLPSDRFSAERTGGSVSTLTIQRTQQEDSAVYLCASSTRSGGRTDTQYFGPGTRLTVL.

The J gene is TRBJ2-3, the V gene TRBV6-1; tentative D call: TRBD2 (6 bases). Trimming removed 7 bases from V and 3 bases from J, with 11 bases in between. This CDR3 comprises 13 residues. CDR1 is MNHNS, CDR2 SASEGT, per germline. The CDR3 here is CASTRELTDTQYF. The CDR3, as DNA: TGTGCCAGCACCCGGGAGCTTACAGATACGCAGTATTTT.

To note about this clone: At one end, the junction sequence differs from germline, possibly due to a read error. The chain employs TRBV7-9 and TRBJ2-7; a weak D match, TRBD2 (5 bases). This CDR3 region has 15 residues. Germline CDR1 and CDR2: SEHNR and FQNEAQ (reference sequence). The CDR3 nucleotides read TGTTCCAGCAGTACGTTCCGGGATACTTCCTACGAGCAGTACTTC. It codes for CSSSTFRDTSYEQYF.

This clone has a handful of counts. The CDR3 spells CASSQLAGGYTGELFF. CDR3 DNA sequence: TGTGCCAGCAGCCAGCTAGCGGGAGGGTACACCGGGGAGCTGTTTTTT. This chain joins TRBV13 and TRBJ2-2, with 12 bases lining up with TRBD2. The length of the CDR3 is 16 residues. V was clipped by 5 bases and J by 3 bases; unmatched bases: 4. In germline, CDR1 is PRHDT, CDR2 FYEKMQ (reference sequence). Looking up the rest from reference TRBV13 and TRBJ2-2 gives the full variable domain: AAGVIQSPRHLIKEKRETATLKCYPIPRHDTVYWYQQGPGQDPQFLISFYEKMQSDKGSIPDRFSAQQFSDYHSELNMSSLELGDSALYFCASSQLAGGYTGELFFGEGSRLTVL.

The rearrangement links TRBV5-1 to TRBJ2-3; TRBD2 agrees at 7 bases. The CDR3 contains 13 residues. Germline V CDR1 and CDR2: SGHRS, YFSETQ. J lost 6 bases, V lost 3 bases, and 4 bases had no gene match. CDR3 DNA: TGCGCCAGCAGCTGGCGGGGGTCGGATACGCAGTATTTT. This translates into CASSWRGSDTQYF.

The chain couples TRBV4-1 to TRBJ2-7, with 10 bases fitting TRBD1. The CDR3 is 16 amino acids. The germline gives CDR1 MGHRA, CDR2 YSYEKL. Trimming at V came to 2 bases and at J to 2 bases, leaving 6 bases not matched to a gene. The CDR3 region has the DNA TGCGCCAGCAGCCAACCCGGGACAGGGGCTCCCTACGAGCAGTACTTC. This codes for CASSQPGTGAPYEQYF.

This sequence joins TRBV5-1 and TRBJ2-1; 13 bases agree with TRBD2. V gave up 4 bases and J gave up 8 bases; unmatched junction bases: 9. CDR3 length: 16 residues. Germline V gene lookup returns CDR1 SGHRS and CDR2 YFSETQ. In DNA form, the CDR3 reads TGCGCCAGCAGCAACCTAGGACTAGCGGGAGCCCATGAGCAGTTCTTC. Its protein is CASSNLGLAGAHEQFF. Based on the CDR3 plus reference TRBV5-1 and TRBJ2-1, the full variable domain is KAGVTQTPRYLIKTRGQQVTLSCSPISGHRSVSWYQQTPGQGLQFLFEYFSETQRNKGNFPGRFSGRQFSNSRSEMNVSTLELGDSALYLCASSNLGLAGAHEQFFGPGTRLTVL.

The rearrangement joins TRBV11-2 to TRBJ2-2, with D maybe TRBD1 (6 bases). V was pared by 5 bases and J by 2 bases, with 15 bases between. The CDR3 runs to 16 residues. CDR1 is SGHAT, CDR2 FQNNGV, per germline. CDR3 DNA: TGTGCCAGCAGCCTTAGTCAGGGGCGAAACACCGGGGAGCTGTTTTTT. It specifies CASSLSQGRNTGELFF.

The V and J genes are TRBV7-6 and TRBJ1-5; a possible D gene is TRBD1 (6 bases). Germline-derived CDR1 and CDR2 are SGHVS and FNYEAQ. The V and J ends lost 3 bases and 3 bases respectively, with 12 bases between them. The CDR3 is 15 residues long. CDR3 sequence: CASSLGQGLNQPQHF. CDR3 DNA: TGTGCCAGCAGCTTGGGGCAGGGGCTCAATCAGCCCCAGCATTTT.